This TCR beta chain emerged from a study of graft-versus-host responses after intestinal transplantation. About the research overall: Transplants given to recipients were multivisceral, liver-intestinal, or isolated intestinal. For two to four years after anti-thymocyte globulin induction, all recipients took tacrolimus and steroids.

For this clone: Its antigen is still unknown.

The CDR3 extends over 12 amino acids. The V end lost 6 bases, the J end lost 0 bases, and 6 bases lay between the germline ends. Germline V gene data show CDR1 as SQVTM and CDR2 as ANQGSEA. Profiling relied on immunoSEQ multiplex PCR, and the TCRdb table lists in-frame clones only, not all of them. The repertoire has about 120,000 clones, about nine tenths of them found once; the top ten carry about 0.18%. The chain has TRBV29-1 and TRBJ1-5, with D possibly being TRBD1 (5 bases). The TCR originated in a human donor who received an intestinal transplant. Here the sequenced sample was unstimulated CD4+ T cells sorted from spleen or lymph node cells, taken before intestinal transplant. This CDR3 reads CSVGDSNQPQHF. The CDR3 DNA sequence: TGCAGCGTAGGGGATAGCAATCAGCCCCAGCATTTT.